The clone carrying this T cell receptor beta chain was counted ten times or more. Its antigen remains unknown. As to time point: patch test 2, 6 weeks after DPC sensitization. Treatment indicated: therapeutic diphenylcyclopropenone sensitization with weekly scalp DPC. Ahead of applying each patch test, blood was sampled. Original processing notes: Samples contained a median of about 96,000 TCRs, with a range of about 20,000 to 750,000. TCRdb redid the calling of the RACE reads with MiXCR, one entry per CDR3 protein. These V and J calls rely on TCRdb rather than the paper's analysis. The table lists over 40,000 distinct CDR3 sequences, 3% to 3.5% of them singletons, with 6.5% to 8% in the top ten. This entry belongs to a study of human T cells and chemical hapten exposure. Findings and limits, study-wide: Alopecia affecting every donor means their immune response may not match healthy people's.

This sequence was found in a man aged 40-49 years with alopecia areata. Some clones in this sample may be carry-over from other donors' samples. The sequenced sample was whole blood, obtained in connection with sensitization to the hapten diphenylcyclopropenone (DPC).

The CDR3: CASSMGRLAYMNTEAFF. The DNA for the CDR3 is TGCGCCAGCAGCATGGGACGGCTTGCTTACATGAACACTGAAGCTTTCTTT. The chain recombines TRBV5-1 with TRBJ1-1, with D possibly being TRBD1 (5 bases). Trimming took off 4 bases at V and 0 bases at J, with 19 bases between the two ends. CDR1 and CDR2 from the germline V gene are SGHRS and YFSETQ. CDR3 size: 17 residues.